This TCR beta chain was profiled in a study of cytomegalovirus exposure and HLA in healthy donors. Study overall: As an earlier analysis found, roughly 180 million T cells yielded 90 million to 140 million unique TCR beta sequences. Findings and caveats of the study: After further analysis at a later stage, 16,951 TCR beta sequences were associated with HLA alleles at 0.05 false discovery rate. Accurate prediction of most subjects' HLA-A and HLA-B alleles from TCR beta sequences was reported.

The CDR3 runs to 14 residues. The germline gives CDR1 KGHSH, CDR2 LQKENI. The J segment lost 1 base and the V segment lost 4 bases, leaving 3 bases of the junction unmatched. Among the donors, all were healthy bone marrow donors. This clone showed up just a few times. No antigen is known for it. This PCR relied on a set of 60 Vbeta primers and 13 Jbeta primers. The method was immunoSEQ multiplex PCR; TCRdb's version includes in-frame clones alone and lacks a portion of them. The table shows about 190,000 clones, with over 70% occurring only once. The sequence was obtained from a man aged 50-60 years in good health and CMV-seronegative. The genes are TRBV18 and TRBJ1-1; 7 bases are a match to TRBD1. Sample: PBMCs. This CDR3 is CASSRGTANTEAFF. The DNA for the CDR3 is TGTGCCAGCTCACGGGGGACAGCGAACACTGAAGCTTTCTTT.